A single sample gave rise to the 6 T cell receptor beta chains below, sequenced in a study of shared clonotypes between healthy human individuals. Sequencing was performed with immunoSEQ multiplex PCR; in TCRdb, only in-frame clones are kept and a portion is missing. The sample yields about 1.5 million clones, approximately 98% seen once. Sequencing was performed on naive CD4+ T cells sorted from blood. The sample's subset: CD45RA+ positively selected. The receptors come from a man aged 25 to 45 in good health.

This clone was seen a single time. The gene calls are TRBV19 and TRBJ1-5, with 8 positions matching TRBD1. CDR3 length: 16 residues. Germline V CDR1 and CDR2: LNHDA, SQIVND (reference sequence). The J segment lost 1 base and the V segment lost 6 bases, leaving 8 bases of the junction unmatched. The CDR3 loop reads CASSKRQGWSNQPQHF. CDR3 DNA sequence: TGTGCCAGTAGCAAGAGACAGGGGTGGAGCAATCAGCCCCAGCATTTT. Based on the CDR3 plus reference TRBV19 and TRBJ1-5, the full variable domain is DGGITQSPKYLFRKEGQNVTLSCEQNLNHDAMYWYRQDPGQGLRLIYYSQIVNDFQKGDIAEGYSVSREKKESFPLTVTSAQKNPTAFYLCASSKRQGWSNQPQHFGDGTRLSIL.

The sample holds one count of this clone. The chain couples TRBV9 to TRBJ2-6, with a weak D call TRBD2 (7 bases). The CDR3 has 17 residues. Germline loops: CDR1 SGDLS, CDR2 YYNGEE. V lost 8 bases to trimming and J lost 0 bases, with 18 bases between them. Written as DNA, the CDR3 is TGTGCCAGTGGTTCGGGGGGCCCTGTCTCTGGGGCCAACGTCCTGACTTTC. Its protein product is CASGSGGPVSGANVLTF.

The chain is built from TRBV10-3 and TRBJ1-4, with a possible D match to TRBD1 (6 bases). The V gene's germline CDR1 is ENHRY and CDR2 SYGVKD. The CDR3 contains 18 residues. V gave up 0 bases and J gave up 0 bases, with 14 bases separating them. The CDR3 spells CAISESLGGSSTNEKLFF. Written as DNA, the CDR3 is TGTGCCATCAGTGAGTCGTTAGGGGGAAGTTCAACTAATGAAAAACTGTTTTTT.

The V and J genes are TRBV9 and TRBJ2-7; D is undetermined. V lost 2 bases and J 1 base, leaving 13 bases between the germline ends. The germline V gene has CDR1 SGDLS and CDR2 YYNGEE. The CDR3 is made up of 15 amino acids. The CDR3 nucleotides are TGTGCCAGCAGCGTTGGTGGCAGGTTTTCCTACGAGCAGTACTTC. It yields the protein CASSVGGRFSYEQYF.

V gene TRBV30 combines with J gene TRBJ2-7, with a weak D call TRBD1 (6 bases). V was pared by 3 bases and J by 6 bases, with 18 bases between. CDR3 size: 14 residues. From germline, CDR1 is GTSNPN and CDR2 SVGIG (reference sequence). The CDR3 spells CAWSVDRPQGEQYF. The CDR3 DNA is TGTGCCTGGAGCGTCGACAGGCCCCAGGGCGAGCAGTACTTC. Complete variable domain (other parts from reference TRBV30 and TRBJ2-7): SQTIHQWPATLVQPVGSPLSLECTVEGTSNPNLYWYRQAAGRGLQLLFYSVGIGQISSEVPQNLSASRPQDRQFILSSKKLLLSDSGFYLCAWSVDRPQGEQYFGPGTRLTVT.

As regards this clone: This same CDR3 is encoded by further DNA sequences in the sample. The chain links TRBV7-8 to TRBJ2-7; 7 bases line up with TRBD1. Per the germline V gene, CDR1 is SGHVS and CDR2 is FQNEAQ. The ends lost 1 base at V and 1 base at J; junction bases unmatched: 1. The CDR3 contains 14 residues. CDR3 DNA sequence: TGTGCCAGCAGCTTAGGGGACAGTTCCTACGAGCAGTACTTC. As protein: CASSLGDSSYEQYF.